Listed here are 6 T cell receptor beta chains from one sample, sequenced in a study of beta chain features in type 1 diabetes. The sequenced template was cDNA made from the entire isolated RNA. Data came from immunoSEQ multiplex PCR; TCRdb stores just in-frame clones and leaves some out. The sample lists a few hundred thousand clones; approximately 10% were seen once. The sequencing sample was made of naive CD4+ T cells from blood. Receptors originate from a woman in her 30s in good health.

This clone was detected only a few times. The chain joins TRBV6-5 to TRBJ2-1; 11 bases line up with TRBD1. Losses at the gene ends were 3 bases for V and 6 bases for J; bases not matched to a gene: 7. The germline gives CDR1 MNHEY, CDR2 SVGAGI. The CDR3 covers 16 residues. CDR3 sequence (DNA): TGTGCCAGCAGTTATATAGGGACAGGGGGGAGCAATGAGCAGTTCTTC. Protein sequence: CASSYIGTGGSNEQFF.

This chain joins TRBV5-4 and TRBJ2-1, with 8 bases identical to TRBD2. Germline V lookup: CDR1 SGHNT, CDR2 YYREEE (reference sequence). V shed 4 bases and J 4 bases; nucleotides not matched to a gene: 13. CDR3 length equals 17 residues. The CDR3 nucleotides read TGTGCCAGCAGCACGGGGGGGGACTCCGGCCCTTACAATGAGCAGTTCTTC. This gives the protein CASSTGGDSGPYNEQFF.

V gene TRBV30 combines with J gene TRBJ2-7; 9 nucleotides agree with TRBD2. This CDR3 has 14 amino acids. V shed 0 bases and J 4 bases; nucleotides not matched to a gene: 4. The V gene's germline CDR1 is GTSNPN and CDR2 SVGIG (reference sequence). The CDR3 protein is CAWSVGGREYEQYF. DNA for the CDR3: TGTGCCTGGAGTGTAGGCGGGAGGGAATACGAGCAGTACTTC.

The chain recombines TRBV7-2 with TRBJ2-7, with TRBD1 matching 9 bases. The CDR3 is 16 residues long. The germline V gene encodes CDR1 SGHTA and CDR2 FQGNSA. The ends lost 5 bases at V and 3 bases at J; junction bases unmatched: 11. The CDR3 nucleotides read TGTGCCAGCAGCATCACCCGGACAGGGGATCTCTACGAGCAGTACTTC. Its translation is CASSITRTGDLYEQYF.

This clone came up a few times. V gene TRBV6-5 combines with J gene TRBJ2-7; 7 nucleotides agree with TRBD1. Per the germline V gene, CDR1 is MNHEY and CDR2 is SVGAGI. The CDR3 runs to 15 residues. With 0 bases clipped from V and 2 bases from J, the junction kept 4 bases outside the gene matches. The CDR3 nucleotides are TGTGCCAGCAGTTACTCGACAGGGTTTACCTACGAGCAGTACTTC. Amino acids: CASSYSTGFTYEQYF.

This clone was counted between two and nine times. This chain uses TRBV9 with TRBJ2-3; 11 bases map to TRBD2. V lost 2 bases, J lost 1 base, and 0 bases stayed unmatched. The CDR3 length is 15 residues. The V gene's germline CDR1 is SGDLS and CDR2 YYNGEE. The CDR3 is CASSVTSGGTDTQYF. The CDR3 nucleotides read TGTGCCAGCAGCGTGACTAGCGGGGGCACAGATACGCAGTATTTT.